The 21 T cell receptor beta chains below come from one sample, sequenced in a study of vaccination and CD4 T cells after COVID-19. No antigen has been assigned to these receptors. Cultured CD4+ T-cell DNA underwent Oncomine TCR Beta short-read sequencing. TCRdb itself ran the PCR reads through MiXCR, one entry per CDR3 protein. The sample carries about 18,000 distinct CDR3 sequences, approximately 50% recorded once. Time point given: late sampling 161 to 241 days after vaccination in a few convalescent patients. Treatment: approximately 10-day PBMC culture with coronavirus spike peptide pools or control peptides (ViraFEST assay). The sequences come from CD4+ T cells from blood, cultured in vitro, collected about 7 months after SARS-CoV-2 vaccination. Receptors originate from a human donor who had recovered from COVID-19.

The rearrangement links TRBV20-1 to TRBJ2-3, with a tentative D call TRBD2 (6 bases). Germline CDR1 is DFQATT and CDR2 is SNEGSKA (reference sequence). The ends were cut back, 6 bases at V and 6 bases at J, with 13 bases in the middle. This CDR3 spans 12 amino acids. CDR3 loop: CSAQQRGDTQYF. Here the CDR3 DNA reads TGCAGTGCCCAACAACGGGGGGATACGCAGTATTTT.

The table lists this clonotype with a few counts. At one end the junction does not follow the germline gene, possibly because of a read error. This chain connects TRBV20-1 to TRBJ2-5, with D possibly matching TRBD2 (5 bases). The V gene's germline CDR1 is DFQATT and CDR2 SNEGSKA (reference sequence). This CDR3 has 14 amino acids. The CDR3 DNA follows: TGCAGTGCCAGAGGGCTCCCTTTCGAGGAGACCCAGTACTTC. Its protein is CSARGLPFEETQYF.

This clonotype was seen more than once but under ten times. The chain joins TRBV7-2 to TRBJ1-2; no definite D call. This CDR3 spans 15 amino acids. V lost 4 bases and J lost 0, with 12 bases in between. Germline assignment: CDR1 SGHTA and CDR2 FQGNSA. CDR3 nucleotide sequence: TGTGCCAGCAGCTCCCAGACGACCCCTAACTATGGCTACACCTTC. This gives the protein CASSSQTTPNYGYTF.

The chain is built from TRBV20-1 and TRBJ2-7; D possibly corresponds to TRBD2 (8 bases). CDR1 and CDR2 (germline): DFQATT, SNEGSKA (reference sequence). Trimming stripped 6 bases from V and 6 bases from J, with 21 bases between. The CDR3 spans 14 residues. For the CDR3, the DNA is TGCAGTGCCAAAACGGGGGGGGACAGCTCCGAGCAGTACTTC. Amino acids: CSAKTGGDSSEQYF.

The rearrangement uses TRBV6-1 and TRBJ2-2; the match to TRBD1 covers 9 bases. The CDR3 contains 14 residues. The V and J ends lost 8 bases and 4 bases, in that order; junction bases with no gene match: 5. The V gene's germline CDR1 is MNHNS and CDR2 SASEGT. For the CDR3, the DNA is TGTGCCAGCTACAGGGGGCCTGGCACCGGGGAGCTGTTTTTT. Its protein product is CASYRGPGTGELFF.

This chain connects TRBV6-2 or TRBV6-3 to TRBJ1-5; the D gene is possibly TRBD1 (5 bases). There are 14 residues in the CDR3. Germline-derived CDR1 and CDR2 are MNHEY and SVGEGT. Trimming shortened V by 0 bases and J by 4 bases, and 7 bases separated the two germline ends. The CDR3 DNA reads as TGTGCCAGCAGTTACTCAAGGGGAAATCAGCCCCAGCATTTT. This translates into CASSYSRGNQPQHF.

The chain uses TRBV7-3 and TRBJ2-5, with TRBD2 matching over 8 bases. The J segment lost 4 bases and the V segment lost 2 bases, leaving 6 bases of the junction unmatched. Germline V lookup: CDR1 SGHTA, CDR2 FQGTGA. There are 15 residues in the CDR3. The CDR3: CASSLGVGRGETQYF. The CDR3 DNA reads TGTGCCAGCAGCTTAGGGGTCGGGAGGGGAGAGACCCAGTACTTC.

The chain has TRBV20-1 and TRBJ2-5; 8 bases line up with TRBD2. The ends lost 2 bases at V and 5 bases at J; junction bases unmatched: 7. The germline gives CDR1 DFQATT, CDR2 SNEGSKA (reference sequence). The CDR3 sequence is 14 residues long. CDR3 protein: CSARIGRGGETQYF. DNA for the CDR3: TGCAGTGCTAGAATCGGGAGGGGGGGGGAGACCCAGTACTTC.

V gene TRBV5-4 combines with J gene TRBJ2-5; 15 bases are shared with TRBD2. Germline CDR1 and CDR2: SGHNT and YYREEE (reference sequence). The J segment lost 4 bases and the V segment lost 0 bases, leaving 7 bases of the junction unmatched. CDR3 length equals 18 residues. The CDR3 DNA follows: TGTGCCAGCAGCTTGGGGGGACTAGCGGGAGGCACCTTAGAGACCCAGTACTTC. The encoded protein is CASSLGGLAGGTLETQYF. Supplemented by reference TRBV5-4 and TRBJ2-5, the full variable domain reads ETGVTQSPTHLIKTRGQQVTLRCSSQSGHNTVSWYQQALGQGPQFIFQYYREEENGRGNFPPRFSGLQFPNYSSELNVNALELDDSALYLCASSLGGLAGGTLETQYFGPGTRLLVL.

The chain uses TRBV15 and TRBJ1-5; TRBD1 matches 8 bases. J gave up 5 bases and V 5 bases, and 8 bases lay outside the gene matches. The germline V gene has CDR1 LNHNV and CDR2 YYDKDF (reference sequence). The CDR3 contains 15 residues. CDR3 residues: CATSAKQGVDQPQHF. CDR3 DNA: TGTGCCACCAGCGCCAAACAGGGGGTCGATCAGCCCCAGCATTTT. Supplemented by reference TRBV15 and TRBJ1-5, the full variable domain reads DAMVIQNPRYQVTQFGKPVTLSCSQTLNHNVMYWYQQKSSQAPKLLFHYYDKDFNNEADTPDNFQSRRPNTSFCFLDIRSPGLGDTAMYLCATSAKQGVDQPQHFGDGTRLSIL.

The rearrangement links TRBV6-1 to TRBJ1-1; 9 bases align to TRBD1. Germline CDR1 is MNHNS and CDR2 is SASEGT. V was pared by 0 bases and J by 7 bases, with 3 bases of the junction left unmatched. The CDR3 extends over 14 amino acids. The CDR3 reads CASSEAGTGSEAFF. CDR3 sequence (DNA): TGTGCCAGCAGTGAAGCCGGGACAGGGAGTGAAGCTTTCTTT.

This clonotype came up a few times. The chain couples TRBV5-5 to TRBJ1-2; TRBD1 matches at 7 bases. Trimming cost V 5 bases and J 1 base; bases outside gene matches: 2. Germline loops: CDR1 SGHKS, CDR2 YYEKEE (reference sequence). The CDR3 runs to 13 residues. The CDR3 nucleotides are TGTGCCAGCAGTAACAGGGGTAACTATGGCTACACCTTC. It translates to CASSNRGNYGYTF.

This clonotype showed up just a few times. The chain employs TRBV20-1 and TRBJ1-1; possible D gene TRBD1, 5 bases. The V and J ends lost 0 bases and 0 bases respectively, with 14 bases between them. CDR1 DFQATT and CDR2 SNEGSKA come from the germline V gene (reference sequence). CDR3 size: 16 residues. The CDR3 is CSARDAGRDLNTEAFF. As DNA, the CDR3 is TGCAGTGCTAGAGACGCCGGCAGGGACCTGAACACTGAAGCTTTCTTT.

This clonotype was counted once. V is TRBV6-5 and J is TRBJ2-7, with D perhaps TRBD1 (6 bases). Trimming cost V 5 bases and J 6 bases, with 17 bases left between them. Per the germline V gene, CDR1 is MNHEY and CDR2 is SVGAGI. The CDR3 has 14 residues. CDR3 region: CASSNLFQGSEQYF. The DNA of the CDR3 is TGTGCCAGCAGTAACTTATTCCAGGGGTCCGAGCAGTACTTC.

DNA of the CDR3: TGCAGTGCTATCCCCGGGTATCGGGGAAGGCAAGAGACCCAGTACTTC. Translated, it gives CSAIPGYRGRQETQYF. This rearrangement joins TRBV20-1 to TRBJ2-5; TRBD2 might be the D (5 bases). V shed 4 bases and J shed 2 bases, with 20 bases lying between them. Germline loops: CDR1 DFQATT, CDR2 SNEGSKA (reference sequence). The CDR3 totals 16 residues.

The table lists this clonotype with a count of one. The V and J genes are TRBV2 and TRBJ2-1; D assignment may be TRBD1 or TRBD2 (5 bases each). The CDR3 loop spans 11 amino acids. Looked up from germline, CDR1 is SNHLY and CDR2 is FYNNEI. V lost 6 bases and J 9 bases, leaving 9 bases between the germline ends. CDR3 protein: CASSGTSEQFF. Written as DNA, the CDR3 is TGTGCCAGCAGCGGGACGAGTGAGCAGTTCTTC.

In DNA, the CDR3 is TGTGCCAGCAGTAGCCAAGAGACCCAGTACTTC. The encoded protein is CASSSQETQYF. The rearrangement joins TRBV6-2 or TRBV6-3 to TRBJ2-5; D gene ambiguous. The germline V gene has CDR1 MNHEY and CDR2 SVGEGT. The CDR3 loop spans 11 amino acids. V was shortened by 5 bases and J by 1 base, with 2 bases between the two germline ends.

The J gene is TRBJ2-3, the V gene TRBV20-1; no clear D. V lost 1 base and J lost 1, with 6 bases in between. The CDR3 has 13 residues. Germline CDR1 is DFQATT and CDR2 is SNEGSKA (reference sequence). CDR3 in amino acids: CSARVAGTDTQYF. The CDR3, as DNA: TGCAGTGCTAGAGTGGCGGGCACAGATACGCAGTATTTT.

The CDR3 loop is CASSWDGEHGDTQYF. In DNA form, the CDR3 reads TGTGCCAGCAGCTGGGACGGGGAGCATGGAGATACGCAGTATTTT. The J gene is TRBJ2-3, the V gene TRBV27; D could derive from TRBD1 or TRBD2 (5 bases each). This CDR3 is 15 amino acids long. With 6 bases removed from V and 5 bases from J, the gap between germline ends came to 18 bases. Germline V CDR1 and CDR2: MNHEY, SMNVEV (reference sequence).

The CDR3 sequence: CASSFRGTDTQYF. The CDR3 DNA reads as TGTGCCAGCAGTTTTCGGGGCACAGATACGCAGTATTTT. The chain is built from TRBV27 and TRBJ2-3, with D unresolved. From germline, CDR1 is MNHEY and CDR2 SMNVEV (reference sequence). The CDR3 is 13 amino acids. Trimming shortened V by 3 bases and J by 1 base, and 5 bases separated the two germline ends.

This rearrangement joins TRBV20-1 to TRBJ1-1, with D possibly TRBD1 on 5 matching bases. In germline, CDR1 is DFQATT, CDR2 SNEGSKA (reference sequence). The CDR3 runs to 11 residues. Deletions cut 5 bases from V and 3 bases from J, with 7 bases between. The CDR3 loop reads CSAGGYTEAFF. CDR3 DNA: TGCAGTGCTGGGGGGTACACTGAAGCTTTCTTT.